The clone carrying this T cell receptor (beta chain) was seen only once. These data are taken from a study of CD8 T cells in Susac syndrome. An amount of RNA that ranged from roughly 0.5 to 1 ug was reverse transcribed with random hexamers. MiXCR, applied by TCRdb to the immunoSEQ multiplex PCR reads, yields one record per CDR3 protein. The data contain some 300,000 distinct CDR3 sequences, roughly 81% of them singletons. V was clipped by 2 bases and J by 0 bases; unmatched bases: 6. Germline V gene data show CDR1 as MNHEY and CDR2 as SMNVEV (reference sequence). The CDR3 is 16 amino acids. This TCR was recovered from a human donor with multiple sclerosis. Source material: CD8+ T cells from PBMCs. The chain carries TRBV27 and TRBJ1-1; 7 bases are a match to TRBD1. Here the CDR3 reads CASSLLWDRLNTEAFF. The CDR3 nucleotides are TGTGCCAGCAGTTTACTTTGGGACAGACTGAACACTGAAGCTTTCTTT.